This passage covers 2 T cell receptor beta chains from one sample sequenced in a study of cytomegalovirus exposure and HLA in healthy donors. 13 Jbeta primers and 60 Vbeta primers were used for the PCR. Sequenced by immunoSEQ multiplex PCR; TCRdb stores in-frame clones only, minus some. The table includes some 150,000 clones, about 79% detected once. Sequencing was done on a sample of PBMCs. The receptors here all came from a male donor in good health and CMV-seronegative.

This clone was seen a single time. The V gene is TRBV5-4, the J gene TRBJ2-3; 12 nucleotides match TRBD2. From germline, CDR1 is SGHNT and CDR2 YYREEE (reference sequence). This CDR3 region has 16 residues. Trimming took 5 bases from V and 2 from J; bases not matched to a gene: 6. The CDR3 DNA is TGTGCCAGCAGGGACCTAGCGGGAGGGATCACAGATACGCAGTATTTT. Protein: CASRDLAGGITDTQYF.

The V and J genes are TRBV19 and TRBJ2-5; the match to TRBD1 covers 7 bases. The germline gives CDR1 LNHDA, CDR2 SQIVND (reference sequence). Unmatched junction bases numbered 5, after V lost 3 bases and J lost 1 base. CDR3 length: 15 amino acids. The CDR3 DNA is TGTGCCAGTAGTATCAGGACAGGACCCCAAGAGACCCAGTACTTC. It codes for CASSIRTGPQETQYF.